What follows are 6 T cell receptor beta chains derived from one specimen sequenced in a study of blood T cell repertoires in COVID-19 (dated by TCRdb to 2020 to 2022). The method was the immunoSEQ multiplex PCR assay. The immuneACCESS repertoire file appears here via TCRdb, limited to in-frame rearrangements. These files lack a portion of the clones; in checked studies, under half of the deficit traces to unresolved V genes, and the cause of the others is not known. In this sample the table shows about 130,000 clones, roughly four fifths of which occur a single time. The ten biggest clones cover roughly 10% of the sample. The sequenced sample consisted of peripheral blood. All receptors come from a man between 35 and 55 years old with active or convalescent COVID-19.

This sequence joins TRBV11-2 and TRBJ1-3; D is unresolved. The germline CDR1 and CDR2 sequences are SGHAT and FQNNGV. This CDR3 spans 17 amino acids. The V end was cut by 2 bases, the J end by 2 bases, with 16 bases between. The CDR3 is CASSLSVARLTGNTIYF. Written as DNA, the CDR3 is TGTGCCAGCAGCTTATCTGTGGCCAGATTGACTGGAAACACCATATATTTT.

This clone was observed a handful of times. The chain carries TRBV5-1 and TRBJ1-6; D not certain. Germline V gives CDR1 SGHRS, CDR2 YFSETQ. The CDR3 sequence is 14 residues long. Trimming removed 6 bases at V and 10 bases at J, with 17 bases between. CDR3 amino acids: CASTAEPGASPLHF. The DNA for the CDR3 is TGCGCCAGCACCGCAGAGCCAGGCGCGTCACCCCTCCACTTT.

The chain employs TRBV20-1 and TRBJ1-1; D call uncertain. V lost 3 bases to trimming and J lost 3 bases, with 11 bases between them. The CDR3 loop spans 13 amino acids. Germline values: CDR1 DFQATT, CDR2 SNEGSKA (reference sequence). The CDR3 here is CSASKPGDTEAFF. The CDR3 DNA is TGCAGTGCTAGTAAGCCGGGTGACACTGAAGCTTTCTTT.

The V call is TRBV2, the J call TRBJ2-3; TRBD2 aligns across 7 bases. The J segment lost 2 bases and the V segment lost 7 bases, leaving 9 bases of the junction unmatched. The V gene's germline CDR1 is SNHLY and CDR2 FYNNEI. The CDR3 runs 15 residues. In DNA, the CDR3 is TGTGCCAGCACCAAAGCTAGCGGACCCACAGATACGCAGTATTTT. Its protein is CASTKASGPTDTQYF. Supplemented by reference TRBV2 and TRBJ2-3, the full variable domain reads EPEVTQTPSHQVTQMGQEVILRCVPISNHLYFYWYRQILGQKVEFLVSFYNNEISEKSEIFDDQFSVERPDGSNFTLKIRSTKLEDSAMYFCASTKASGPTDTQYFGPGTRLTVL.

The genes are TRBV3-1 (or the pseudogene TRBV3-2) and TRBJ1-5; D might be TRBD1 (6 bases). CDR1 is LGHDT and CDR2 is YNNKEL in the germline V gene (reference sequence). Trimming cost V 0 bases and J 6 bases, with 12 bases left between them. The CDR3 consists of 15 residues. The CDR3 DNA follows: TGTGCCAGCAGCCAAGATTACACAGGGTCTCAGCCCCAGCATTTT. This sequence encodes CASSQDYTGSQPQHF.

The gene calls are TRBV11-2 and TRBJ2-5; 12 bases match TRBD2. The CDR3 totals 17 residues. Germline V gene data show CDR1 as SGHAT and CDR2 as FQNNGV. With 1 base clipped from V and 4 bases from J, the junction kept 7 bases outside the gene matches. CDR3 DNA sequence: TGTGCCAGCAGCTTAGGACAGACTAGCGGGGGATCAGAGACCCAGTACTTC. Translation: CASSLGQTSGGSETQYF.